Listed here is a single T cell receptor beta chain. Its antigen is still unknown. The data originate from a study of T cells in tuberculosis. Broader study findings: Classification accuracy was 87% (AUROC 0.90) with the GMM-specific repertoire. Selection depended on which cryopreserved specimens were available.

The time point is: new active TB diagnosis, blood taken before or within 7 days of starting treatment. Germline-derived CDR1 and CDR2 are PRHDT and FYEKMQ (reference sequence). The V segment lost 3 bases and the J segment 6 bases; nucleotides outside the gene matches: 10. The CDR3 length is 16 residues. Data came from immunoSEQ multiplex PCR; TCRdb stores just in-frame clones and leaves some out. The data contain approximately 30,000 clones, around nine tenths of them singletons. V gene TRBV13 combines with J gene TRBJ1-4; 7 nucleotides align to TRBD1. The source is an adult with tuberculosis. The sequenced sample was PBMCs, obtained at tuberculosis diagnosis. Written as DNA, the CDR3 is TGTGCCAGCAGCTTTAGGAGGGGGCTAGTGGATGAAAAACTGTTTTTT. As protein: CASSFRRGLVDEKLFF.